The T cell receptor (beta chain) described here comes from a study of T cells after posttransplantation cyclophosphamide. This clone was detected many times. Its antigen is not known. The protocol was immunoSEQ multiplex PCR, while the TCRdb copy is restricted to in-frame clones and leaves out a portion. This set yields more than 8,500 clones and no singletons; the top ten hold approximately 4%. Study-wide results and caveats: Later blood repertoires were often dominated by clones from the donor CD8+ memory compartment. Blood and skin or GI T cell repertoires showed limited TRB overlap. TRB clonality was highly associated with recipient CMV seropositivity and reactivation.

The CDR3 runs to 13 residues. Per germline, CDR1 MNHNS and CDR2 SASEGT. Trimming took 6 bases from V and 6 from J; bases not matched to a gene: 8. Treatment was busulfan-fludarabine conditioning, a marrow graft, and cyclophosphamide on days +3 and +4. The gene calls are TRBV6-1 and TRBJ2-7, with 7 bases identical to TRBD1. The sequencing here drew on PBMCs, taken about 350 days after allogeneic stem cell transplant with posttransplant cyclophosphamide. This clonotype originated in a male patient aged 45-60 years who received an allogeneic stem cell transplant from a related donor and was CMV-positive. The graft donor may have contributed some T cells. CDR3 in DNA: TGTGCCAGCAGACTTTACAGGGGCGGCGAGCAGTACTTC. Its translation: CASRLYRGGEQYF.